This is a list of T cell receptor beta chains from one sample in a study of blood T cell repertoires in COVID-19. The protocol was immunoSEQ multiplex PCR, while the TCRdb copy is restricted to in-frame clones and leaves out a portion. Of over 100,000 clones listed, around three quarters were seen once; the top ten hold 3% to 4.5%. Sequencing input: peripheral blood. These receptors were obtained from a woman of 80 years or more with acute or convalescent COVID-19. The CDR3 runs from the conserved cysteine through the conserved F or W. Each record gives: CDR3 DNA, CDR3 protein, clone size, V gene, D gene, J gene. The D gene is left open where the match is weak. The size field is filled for only some rows; it gives once, few, many or a size class.

TGTGCCAGTAGTACCACGACCGGGACACAAAACATTCAGTACTTC | CASSTTTGTQNIQYF | once | TRBV19 | - | TRBJ2-4
TGCAGTGCTAGTAGCCAGCGGACTAGCACAGATACGCAGTATTTT | CSASSQRTSTDTQYF | - | TRBV20-1 | - | TRBJ2-3
TGTGCCAGCAGCCGAGACAGGGAGGTACAGACCCAGTACTTC | CASSRDREVQTQYF | - | TRBV6-5 | - | TRBJ2-5
TGTGCCAGCAGCTTAGATCCGGGACAGGGGAGGGATACGCAGTATTTT | CASSLDPGQGRDTQYF | once | TRBV7-9 | TRBD1 | TRBJ2-3
TGTGCCAGCAGTTACTCTAAAACAGGGGACCAAGAGACCCAGTACTTC | CASSYSKTGDQETQYF | once | TRBV6-2/TRBV6-3 | TRBD1 | TRBJ2-5
TGTGCCAGCAGCCCGGGACTAGCGGGGGGTCCCCCCCTCGGGGAGCAGTTCTTC | CASSPGLAGGPPLGEQFF | few | TRBV7-9 | TRBD2 | TRBJ2-1
TGTGCCAGCAGCTACACCTACACCGGGGAGCTGTTTTTT | CASSYTYTGELFF | - | TRBV5-4 | - | TRBJ2-2
TGTGCCAGCAGCCCCCAAGCTAGCGGGAACAATGAGCAGTTCTTC | CASSPQASGNNEQFF | - | TRBV9 | TRBD2 | TRBJ2-1
TGCGCCAGCAGCCCCAGGACTAGCGGGGGGTACGGGGATTCCTCCTACGAGCAGTACTTC | CASSPRTSGGYGDSSYEQYF | many | TRBV5-1 | TRBD2 | TRBJ2-7
TGCAGCGTTGGGGGACAGGGGGGAGAAAAACTGTTTTTT | CSVGGQGGEKLFF | - | TRBV29-1 | TRBD1 | TRBJ1-4
TGTGCCACCAGCCCCCGGGACAGGGGTAAGCAGTACTTC | CATSPRDRGKQYF | - | TRBV15 | TRBD1 | TRBJ2-7
TGTGCCAGCAGCTTAGCCGAGACAGGGTGGATCACTGAAGCTTTCTTT | CASSLAETGWITEAFF | - | TRBV7-8 | TRBD1 | TRBJ1-1
TGTGCCAGCAGTCCCAGGGGGCGATGGACTGAAGCTTTCTTT | CASSPRGRWTEAFF | - | TRBV28 | TRBD1 | TRBJ1-1